The following is a T cell receptor beta chain sequence with its context. The donors were all Caucasian adults (living in Nashville, Tennessee). CD4+ cell separation produced CD45RA+ naive and CD45RA-negative memory subsets. This was a deep-level run. The method was immunoSEQ multiplex PCR; TCRdb's version includes in-frame clones alone and lacks a portion of them. The data contain 1 million to 1.2 million clones, 77% of them singletons. These data come from a study of shared clonotypes between healthy human individuals. Per germline, CDR1 SGHRS and CDR2 YFSETQ. V was shortened by 4 bases and J by 2 bases, with 15 bases between the two germline ends. This CDR3 region has 15 residues.

The sequenced sample was memory CD4+ T cells from PBMCs. Subset here: CD45RA-negative fraction. The sequence came from a man between 18 and 35 years old in good health. Some clones in this sample may be carry-over from other donors' samples. The chain is built from TRBV5-1 and TRBJ2-5; D uncertain. The CDR3 is CASSRVPGFQETQYF. CDR3 DNA sequence: TGCGCCAGCAGCAGGGTCCCAGGTTTTCAAGAGACCCAGTACTTC. Full variable domain (rest looked up from reference TRBV5-1 and TRBJ2-5): KAGVTQTPRYLIKTRGQQVTLSCSPISGHRSVSWYQQTPGQGLQFLFEYFSETQRNKGNFPGRFSGRQFSNSRSEMNVSTLELGDSALYLCASSRVPGFQETQYFGPGTRLLVL.